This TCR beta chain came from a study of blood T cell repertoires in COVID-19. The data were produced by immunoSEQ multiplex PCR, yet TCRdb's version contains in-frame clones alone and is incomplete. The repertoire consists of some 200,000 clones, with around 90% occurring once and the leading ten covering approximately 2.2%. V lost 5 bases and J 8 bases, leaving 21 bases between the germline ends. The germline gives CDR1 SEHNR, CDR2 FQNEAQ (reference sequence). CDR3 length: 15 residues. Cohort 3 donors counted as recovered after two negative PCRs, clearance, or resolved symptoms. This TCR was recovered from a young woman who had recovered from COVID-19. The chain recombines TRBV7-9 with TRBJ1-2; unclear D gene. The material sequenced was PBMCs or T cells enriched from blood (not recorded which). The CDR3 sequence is CASSPKPVSPWGYTF. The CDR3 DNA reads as TGTGCCAGCAGCCCAAAGCCAGTTAGCCCGTGGGGCTACACCTTC. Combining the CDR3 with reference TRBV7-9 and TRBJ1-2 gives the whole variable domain DTGVSQNPRHKITKRGQNVTFRCDPISEHNRLYWYRQTLGQGPEFLTYFQNEAQLEKSRLLSDRFSAERPKGSFSTLEIQRTEQGDSAMYLCASSPKPVSPWGYTFGSGTRLTVV.